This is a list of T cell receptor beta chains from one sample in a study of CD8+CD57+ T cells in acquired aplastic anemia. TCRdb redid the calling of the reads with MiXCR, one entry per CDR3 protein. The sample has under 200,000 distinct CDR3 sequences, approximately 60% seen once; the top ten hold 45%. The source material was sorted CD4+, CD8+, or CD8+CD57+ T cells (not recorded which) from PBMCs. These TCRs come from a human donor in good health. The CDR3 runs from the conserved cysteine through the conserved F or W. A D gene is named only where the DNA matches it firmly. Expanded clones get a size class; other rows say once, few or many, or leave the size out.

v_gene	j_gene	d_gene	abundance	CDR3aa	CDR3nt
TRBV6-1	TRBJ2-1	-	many	CASSDLGLGTYNEQFF	TGTGCCAGCAGTGATTTGGGACTGGGGACCTACAATGAGCAGTTCTTC
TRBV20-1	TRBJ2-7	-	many	CSARVPGASSYEQYF	TGCAGTGCTAGGGTCCCAGGGGCCTCGTCCTACGAGCAGTACTTC
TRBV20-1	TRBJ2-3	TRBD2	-	CSARGTSGGADTQYF	TGCAGTGCTAGAGGGACTAGCGGGGGGGCAGATACGCAGTATTTT
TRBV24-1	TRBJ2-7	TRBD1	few	CATSDGTGTYEQYF	TGTGCCACCAGTGATGGGACAGGGACCTACGAGCAGTACTTC
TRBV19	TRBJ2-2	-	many	CASTPLMNTGELFF	TGTGCCAGTACCCCCCTAATGAACACCGGGGAGCTGTTTTTT
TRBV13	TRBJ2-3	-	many	CASSKISLRRTDTQYF	TGTGCCAGCAGCAAGATCTCGCTCCGACGCACAGATACGCAGTATTTT
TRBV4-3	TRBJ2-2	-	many	CASSQDSGGLNTGELFF	TGCGCCAGCAGCCAAGACTCTGGGGGACTGAACACCGGGGAGCTGTTTTTT
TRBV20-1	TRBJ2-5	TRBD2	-	CSARPASGGAWETQYF	TGCAGTGCTAGACCTGCTAGCGGGGGGGCCTGGGAGACCCAGTACTTC
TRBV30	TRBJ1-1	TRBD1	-	CAWSDKDRVDTEAFF	TGTGCCTGGAGTGACAAGGACAGGGTAGACACTGAAGCTTTCTTT
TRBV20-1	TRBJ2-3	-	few	CSARDETGTDTQYF	TGCAGTGCTAGAGATGAGACAGGTACAGATACGCAGTATTTT
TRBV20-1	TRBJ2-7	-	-	CSAGAGEIYEQYF	TGCAGTGCGGGGGCAGGGGAAATCTACGAGCAGTACTTC
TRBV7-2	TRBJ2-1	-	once	CASSLVAGNEQFF	TGTGCCAGCAGCTTAGTCGCGGGCAATGAGCAGTTCTTC
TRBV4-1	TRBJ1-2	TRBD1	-	CASSPFSDRGRKAVSGYTF	TGCGCCAGCAGCCCCTTCTCCGACAGGGGGCGTAAGGCAGTGAGTGGCTACACCTTC
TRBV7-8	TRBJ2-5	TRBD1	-	CASSFVEGQGAWETQYF	TGTGCCAGCAGCTTTGTAGAAGGACAGGGGGCTTGGGAGACCCAGTACTTC
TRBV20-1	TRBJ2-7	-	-	CSARPLSPRGLDGYEQYF	TGCAGTGCTAGGCCTCTATCCCCGCGAGGGCTGGATGGCTACGAGCAGTACTTC
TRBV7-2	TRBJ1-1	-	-	CASSPGPSNEAFF	TGTGCCAGCAGCCCAGGGCCTAGCAACGAAGCTTTCTTT
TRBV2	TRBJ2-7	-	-	CASNGGPYEQYF	TGTGCCAGCAACGGCGGCCCCTACGAGCAGTACTTC
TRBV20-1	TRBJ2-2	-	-	CSARGTLTGELFF	TGCAGTGCTAGGGGGACATTGACAGGGGAGCTGTTTTTT
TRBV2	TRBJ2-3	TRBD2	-	CASSQEGAGGTDTQYF	TGTGCCAGCAGCCAAGAGGGTGCGGGGGGCACAGATACGCAGTATTTT
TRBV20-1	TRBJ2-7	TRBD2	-	CSASDTGTSGYEQYF	TGCAGTGCTAGTGATACCGGGACTAGCGGTTACGAGCAGTACTTC
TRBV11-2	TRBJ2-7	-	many	CASSFYGGASYEQYF	TGTGCCAGCAGCTTTTATGGAGGGGCGAGCTACGAGCAGTACTTC
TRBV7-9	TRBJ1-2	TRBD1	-	CASSLAGTGNGYTF	TGTGCCAGCAGCTTAGCCGGGACAGGGAATGGCTACACCTTC
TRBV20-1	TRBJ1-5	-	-	CSAMTSYSNQPQHF	TGCAGTGCGATGACAAGTTATAGCAATCAGCCCCAGCATTTT
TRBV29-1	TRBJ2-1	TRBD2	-	CSGDSGLAGAYNEQFF	TGCAGCGGGGACAGTGGACTAGCGGGGGCATACAATGAGCAGTTCTTC